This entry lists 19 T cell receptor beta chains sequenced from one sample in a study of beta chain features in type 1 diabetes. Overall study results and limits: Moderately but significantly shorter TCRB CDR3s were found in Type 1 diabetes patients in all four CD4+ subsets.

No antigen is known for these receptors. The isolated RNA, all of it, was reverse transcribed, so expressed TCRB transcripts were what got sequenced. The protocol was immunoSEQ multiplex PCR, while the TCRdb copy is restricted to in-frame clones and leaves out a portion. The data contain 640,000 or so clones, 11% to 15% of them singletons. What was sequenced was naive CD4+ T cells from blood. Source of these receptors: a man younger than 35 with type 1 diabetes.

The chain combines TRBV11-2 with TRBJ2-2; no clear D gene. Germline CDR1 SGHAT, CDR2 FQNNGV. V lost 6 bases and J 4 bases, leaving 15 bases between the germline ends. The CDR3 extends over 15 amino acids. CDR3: CASSLEGYSTGELFF. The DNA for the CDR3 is TGTGCCAGCAGTTTGGAAGGTTACAGCACCGGGGAGCTGTTTTTT.

CDR3 residues: CASSSQAATGELFF. DNA of the CDR3: TGTGCCAGCAGCTCCCAGGCGGCCACCGGGGAGCTGTTTTTT. V and J are TRBV7-9 and TRBJ2-2; D gene unclear. V was shortened by 4 bases and J by 4 bases, with 10 bases between the two germline ends. The CDR3 extends over 14 amino acids. CDR1 is SEHNR, CDR2 FQNEAQ, per germline (reference sequence). The full variable domain, rest sourced from reference TRBV7-9 and TRBJ2-2, is DTGVSQNPRHKITKRGQNVTFRCDPISEHNRLYWYRQTLGQGPEFLTYFQNEAQLEKSRLLSDRFSAERPKGSFSTLEIQRTEQGDSAMYLCASSSQAATGELFFGEGSRLTVL.

CDR3: CASSFSGKGADTQYF. CDR3 nucleotides: TGCGCCAGCAGCTTCAGCGGGAAGGGCGCAGATACGCAGTATTTT. The chain recombines TRBV5-1 with TRBJ2-3; 7 nucleotides agree with TRBD2. Germline CDR1 and CDR2: SGHRS and YFSETQ. Trimming took 2 bases from V and 4 from J; bases not matched to a gene: 7. This CDR3 comprises 15 residues.

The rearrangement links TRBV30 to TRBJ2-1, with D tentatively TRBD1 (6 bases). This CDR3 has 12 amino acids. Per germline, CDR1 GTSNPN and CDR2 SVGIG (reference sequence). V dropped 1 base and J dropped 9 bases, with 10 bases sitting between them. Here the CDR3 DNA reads TGTGCCTGGAGTGCAACAGGGATTGAGCAGTTCTTC. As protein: CAWSATGIEQFF.

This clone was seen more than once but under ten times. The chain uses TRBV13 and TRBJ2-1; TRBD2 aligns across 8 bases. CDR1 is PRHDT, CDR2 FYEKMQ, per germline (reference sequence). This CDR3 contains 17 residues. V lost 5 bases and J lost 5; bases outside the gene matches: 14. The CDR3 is CASSAGYGGRPNNEQFF. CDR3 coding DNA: TGTGCCAGCAGCGCCGGCTATGGCGGGAGGCCTAACAATGAGCAGTTCTTC.

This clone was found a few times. The CDR3 here is CACGGPSAGANVLTF. CDR3 sequence (DNA): TGTGCCTGCGGTGGACCCTCAGCGGGGGCCAACGTCCTGACTTTC. This chain links TRBV30 with TRBJ2-6; no clear D gene. The length of the CDR3 is 15 residues. The germline V gene has CDR1 GTSNPN and CDR2 SVGIG (reference sequence). V gave up 6 bases and J gave up 4 bases, with 16 bases separating them.

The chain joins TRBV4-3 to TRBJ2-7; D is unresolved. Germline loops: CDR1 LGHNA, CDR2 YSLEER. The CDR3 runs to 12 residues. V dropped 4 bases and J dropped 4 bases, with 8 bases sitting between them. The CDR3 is CASSRDGYEQYF. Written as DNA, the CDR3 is TGCGCCAGCAGCCGCGACGGTTACGAGCAGTACTTC.

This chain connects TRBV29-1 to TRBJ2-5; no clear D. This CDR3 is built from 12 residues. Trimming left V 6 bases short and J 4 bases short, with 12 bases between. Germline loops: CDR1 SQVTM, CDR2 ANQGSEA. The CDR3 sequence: CSVEMIGETQYF. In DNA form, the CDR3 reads TGCAGCGTCGAGATGATTGGAGAGACCCAGTACTTC.

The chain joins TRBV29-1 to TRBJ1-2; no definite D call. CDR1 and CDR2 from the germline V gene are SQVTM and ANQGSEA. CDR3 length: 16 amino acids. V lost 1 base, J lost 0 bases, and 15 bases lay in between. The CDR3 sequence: CSVEGGGGPTNYGYTF. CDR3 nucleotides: TGCAGCGTTGAAGGGGGTGGAGGACCAACTAACTATGGCTACACCTTC.

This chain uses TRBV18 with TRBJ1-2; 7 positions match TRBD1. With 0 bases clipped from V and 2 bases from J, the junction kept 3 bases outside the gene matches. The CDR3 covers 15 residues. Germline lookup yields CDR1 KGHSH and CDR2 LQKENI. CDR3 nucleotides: TGTGCCAGCTCACCACCGGGACAGAGAAACTATGGCTACACCTTC. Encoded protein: CASSPPGQRNYGYTF.

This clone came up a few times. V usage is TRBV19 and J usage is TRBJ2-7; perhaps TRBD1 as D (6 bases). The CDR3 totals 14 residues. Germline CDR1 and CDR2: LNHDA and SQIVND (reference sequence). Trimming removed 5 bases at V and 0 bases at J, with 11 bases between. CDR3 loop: CASSLGQTSYEQYF. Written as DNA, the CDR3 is TGTGCCAGTAGTCTTGGACAGACCTCCTACGAGCAGTACTTC.

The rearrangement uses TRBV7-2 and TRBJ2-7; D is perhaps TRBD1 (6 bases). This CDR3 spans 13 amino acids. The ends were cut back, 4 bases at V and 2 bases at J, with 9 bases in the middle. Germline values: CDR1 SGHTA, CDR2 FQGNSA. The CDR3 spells CASSWDKAYEQYF. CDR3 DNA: TGTGCCAGCAGCTGGGACAAAGCCTACGAGCAGTACTTC. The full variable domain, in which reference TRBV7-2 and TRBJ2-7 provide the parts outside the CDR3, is GAGVSQSPSNKVTEKGKDVELRCDPISGHTALYWYRQSLGQGLEFLIYFQGNSAPDKSGLPSDRFSAERTGGSVSTLTIQRTQQEDSAVYLCASSWDKAYEQYFGPGTRLTVT.

CDR3 DNA sequence: TGTGCCAGCAGCAGAGTAGGCGAGCAGTACTTC. Translating gives CASSRVGEQYF. The chain uses TRBV5-6 and TRBJ2-7; D is undetermined. V shed 4 bases and J shed 6 bases, with 8 bases lying between them. The CDR3 length is 11 residues. Germline V gives CDR1 SGHDT, CDR2 YYEEEE.

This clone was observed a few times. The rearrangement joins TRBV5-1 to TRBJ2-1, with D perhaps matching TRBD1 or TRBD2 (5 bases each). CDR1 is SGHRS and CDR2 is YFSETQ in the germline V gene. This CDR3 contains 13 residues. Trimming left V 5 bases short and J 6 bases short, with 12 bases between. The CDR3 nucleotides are TGCGCCAGCAGTGGGGGAACAGGCAATGAGCAGTTCTTC. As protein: CASSGGTGNEQFF.

CDR3 amino acids: CASSLVSGLTNTEAFF. In DNA form, the CDR3 reads TGTGCCAGCAGCTTAGTTTCAGGGTTAACGAACACTGAAGCTTTCTTT. J is TRBJ1-1 and V is TRBV7-2; perhaps TRBD1 as D (5 bases). CDR1 and CDR2 (germline): SGHTA, FQGNSA. V gave up 1 base and J gave up 1 base, with 13 bases separating them. The CDR3 is 16 residues long.

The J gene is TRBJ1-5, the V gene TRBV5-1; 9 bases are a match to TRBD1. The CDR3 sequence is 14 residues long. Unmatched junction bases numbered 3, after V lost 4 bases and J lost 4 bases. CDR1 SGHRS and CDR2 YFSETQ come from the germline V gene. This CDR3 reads CASSTGTGNQPQHF. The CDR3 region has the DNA TGCGCCAGCAGCACGGGGACAGGGAATCAGCCCCAGCATTTT.

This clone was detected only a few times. The CDR3 DNA is TGTGCCTGGACGCGGGGGGACACTGAAGCTTTCTTT. It yields the protein CAWTRGDTEAFF. The rearrangement links TRBV30 to TRBJ1-1, with D possibly being TRBD1 (5 bases). Looked up from germline, CDR1 is GTSNPN and CDR2 is SVGIG (reference sequence). The CDR3 is 12 amino acids. The V end was cut by 4 bases, the J end by 3 bases, with 9 bases between.

The CDR3, as DNA: TGCGCCAGCAGCCAATACAGGGATTTAGGTCGAGGTGGCTACACCTTC. It is translated as CASSQYRDLGRGGYTF. The V gene is TRBV4-3, the J gene TRBJ1-2, with TRBD1 as a possible D gene (6 bases). This CDR3 has 16 amino acids. The V end was cut by 2 bases, the J end by 7 bases, with 20 bases between. Germline CDR1 reads LGHNA; CDR2 reads YSLEER.

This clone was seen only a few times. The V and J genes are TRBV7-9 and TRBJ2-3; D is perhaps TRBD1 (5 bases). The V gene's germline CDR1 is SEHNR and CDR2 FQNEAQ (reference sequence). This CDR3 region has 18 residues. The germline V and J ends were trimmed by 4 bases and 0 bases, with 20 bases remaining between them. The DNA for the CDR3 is TGTGCCAGCAGCTCACTCCTTACTACAGGATTAAGCACAGATACGCAGTATTTT. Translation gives CASSSLLTTGLSTDTQYF. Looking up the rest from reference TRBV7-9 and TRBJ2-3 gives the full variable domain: DTGVSQNPRHKITKRGQNVTFRCDPISEHNRLYWYRQTLGQGPEFLTYFQNEAQLEKSRLLSDRFSAERPKGSFSTLEIQRTEQGDSAMYLCASSSLLTTGLSTDTQYFGPGTRLTVL.